This TCR beta chain was sequenced in a study of shared clonotypes between healthy human individuals. Study as a whole: Three plates were used per donor for CD4 naive, three for CD4 memory, two for CD8 naive and one for CD8 memory.

The CDR3 runs 17 residues. V gave up 0 bases and J gave up 2 bases, with 14 bases separating them. Only in-frame clones appear in the TCRdb table, and some are missing; sequencing was by immunoSEQ multiplex PCR. The table includes 2 million to 2.5 million clones, approximately 94% detected once. The chain is built from TRBV23-1 and TRBJ1-5, with unresolved D. TRBV23-1 is an ORF; its function is uncertain. The sequencing sample was made of naive CD4+ T cells sorted from blood. Subset noted: CD45RA+ positively selected. This TCR derives from a man aged 18 to 30 in good health. The CDR3 bases are TGCGCCAGCAGTCAATCCCTCGGGATCCCTCGCAATCAGCCCCAGCATTTT. Translating gives CASSQSLGIPRNQPQHF.